The 21 T cell receptor beta chains below were found in one sample sequenced in a study of blood T cell repertoires in COVID-19. Some clones are missing from TCRdb's copy, which holds only in-frame ones; the method was immunoSEQ multiplex PCR. The table records under 250,000 clones, approximately 78% of them present only once. Sequenced input: peripheral blood. The receptors derive from a woman in her seventies with COVID-19, enrolled during active disease.

This rearrangement joins TRBV15 to TRBJ1-2; D is perhaps TRBD1 (6 bases). Germline V gene data show CDR1 as LNHNV and CDR2 as YYDKDF (reference sequence). The CDR3 length is 15 residues. Deletions cut 3 bases from V and 3 bases from J, with 14 bases between. Written as DNA, the CDR3 is TGTGCCACCAGCAGGACAGGAGATCCGCACTATGGCTACACCTTC. This translates into CATSRTGDPHYGYTF.

The count of this clone is one. This chain uses TRBV29-1 with TRBJ1-1; D perhaps matches TRBD1 (5 bases). Trimming stripped 6 bases from V and 5 bases from J, with 19 bases between. The CDR3 contains 14 residues. Germline V gene sequence: CDR1 SQVTM, CDR2 ANQGSEA. CDR3 loop: CSVLGAGLVTEAFF. The CDR3 bases are TGCAGCGTATTAGGTGCGGGGCTAGTAACTGAAGCTTTCTTT.

The chain links TRBV6-6 to TRBJ2-1; 8 bases agree with TRBD2. The germline CDR1 and CDR2 sequences are MNHNY and SVGAGI (reference sequence). CDR3 length: 15 residues. The V and J ends lost 6 bases and 4 bases, in that order; junction bases with no gene match: 8. CDR3 sequence (DNA): TGTGCCAGCAGCCCGCTAGCGGGCGGGTACAATGAGCAGTTCTTC. Translating gives CASSPLAGGYNEQFF.

The chain couples TRBV28 to TRBJ2-7, with D tentatively TRBD2 (8 bases). The CDR3 consists of 15 residues. The germline CDR1 and CDR2 sequences are MDHEN and SYDVKM. V lost 7 bases, J lost 2 bases, and 18 bases lay in between. Written as DNA, the CDR3 is TGTGCCAGCACCGGGGGGGACAGCGGGGCCTACGAGCAGTACTTC. Protein sequence: CASTGGDSGAYEQYF.

The chain is built from TRBV28 and TRBJ1-5; D perhaps matches TRBD1 (5 bases). CDR3 size: 15 residues. V gave up 6 bases and J gave up 6 bases, with 18 bases separating them. CDR1 and CDR2 from the germline V gene are MDHEN and SYDVKM. Written as DNA, the CDR3 is TGTGCCAGCAGCCCCACGCTGGGGGGAGGTCAGCCCCAGCATTTT. It yields the protein CASSPTLGGGQPQHF.

V is TRBV28 and J is TRBJ1-2; D uncertain. Germline loops: CDR1 MDHEN, CDR2 SYDVKM. There are 16 residues in the CDR3. The V end was cut by 7 bases, the J end by 0 bases, with 18 bases between. The CDR3 loop is CASKGLIGRSNYGYTF. The CDR3 DNA sequence: TGTGCCAGCAAAGGCCTAATCGGCAGGTCTAACTATGGCTACACCTTC.

V and J are TRBV24-1 and TRBJ2-5; possible D gene TRBD2, 6 bases. V lost 7 bases to trimming and J lost 5 bases, with 13 bases between them. Germline V gene data show CDR1 as KGHDR and CDR2 as SFDVKD. The CDR3 runs 13 residues. DNA of the CDR3: TGTGCCACCAGGGACGCGGCGGGGGAGACCCAGTACTTC. It specifies CATRDAAGETQYF.

The rearrangement links TRBV18 to TRBJ2-3; 9 bases line up with TRBD1. V dropped 0 bases and J dropped 1; count of bases not matched to a gene: 8. This CDR3 contains 18 residues. CDR1 and CDR2 (germline): KGHSH, LQKENI. The CDR3 region is CASSPPFGTGFGTDTQYF. CDR3 DNA sequence: TGTGCCAGCTCACCACCGTTTGGGACAGGGTTTGGCACAGATACGCAGTATTTT.

V is TRBV28 and J is TRBJ1-6; D not certain. CDR1 and CDR2 from the germline V gene are MDHEN and SYDVKM. The CDR3 is made up of 14 amino acids. V was shortened by 3 bases and J by 7 bases, with 10 bases between the two germline ends. In DNA, the CDR3 is TGTGCCAGCAGTTTCGGGGAGGCCAATTCACCCCTCCACTTT. Encoded protein: CASSFGEANSPLHF.

This CDR3 reads CASSPQQGSLQNIQYF. Written as DNA, the CDR3 is TGTGCCAGCAGCCCCCAACAGGGTTCCCTCCAAAACATTCAGTACTTC. This sequence joins TRBV7-8 and TRBJ2-4; D may be TRBD1 (6 bases). The CDR3 contains 16 residues. Germline lookup yields CDR1 SGHVS and CDR2 FQNEAQ. The ends were cut back, 5 bases at V and 5 bases at J, with 19 bases in the middle.

This clone appeared a single time. This rearrangement joins TRBV2 to TRBJ2-3, with TRBD2 matching 8 bases. With 7 bases clipped from V and 6 bases from J, the junction kept 12 bases outside the gene matches. CDR1 and CDR2 from the germline V gene are SNHLY and FYNNEI. The CDR3 has 15 residues. For the CDR3, the DNA is TGTGCCAGCATTTCGGTTGCGGGAGGTGCCGATACGCAGTATTTT. Protein: CASISVAGGADTQYF.

This chain links TRBV3-1 (or the pseudogene TRBV3-2) with TRBJ1-2; D gene uncertain. Looked up from germline, CDR1 is LGHDT and CDR2 is YNNKEL (reference sequence). This CDR3 comprises 13 residues. V was trimmed by 1 base and J by 5 bases, leaving 8 bases between them. CDR3 protein: CASSQGRLYGYTF. The CDR3 nucleotides read TGTGCCAGCAGCCAAGGAAGACTGTATGGCTACACCTTC.

The gene calls are TRBV21-1 and TRBJ2-3; TRBD1, the table's D call, was not compared with the DNA. TRBV21-1 counts as a pseudogene. The CDR3 loop spans 18 amino acids. Here the CDR3 DNA reads TGTGCCAGCAGCTACCCAAAGGGGGTTCGAGGGTCCGCAGATACGCAGTATTTT. Amino acid sequence: CASSYPKGVRGSADTQYF.

The chain couples TRBV6-5 to TRBJ1-5; D unresolved. V gave up 8 bases and J gave up 3 bases, with 5 bases separating them. This CDR3 has 11 amino acids. CDR1 is MNHEY, CDR2 SVGAGI, per germline. CDR3: CASRDNQPQHF. The CDR3 region has the DNA TGTGCCAGCCGGGACAATCAGCCCCAGCATTTT.

The chain recombines TRBV4-3 with TRBJ1-6, with 7 bases fitting TRBD1. With 0 bases clipped from V and 11 bases from J, the junction kept 13 bases outside the gene matches. The CDR3 has 17 residues. Germline V lookup: CDR1 LGHNA, CDR2 YSLEER. The CDR3 bases are TGCGCCAGCAGCCAAGATATTGGGACAGTGGATAGTGCACCCCTCCACTTT. Protein product: CASSQDIGTVDSAPLHF.

The table lists this clone with a count of one. The rearrangement links TRBV30 to TRBJ2-7; TRBD1 matches at 10 bases. Germline V gene lookup returns CDR1 GTSNPN and CDR2 SVGIG (reference sequence). The junction had 9 bases not matched to a gene; V was cut back by 3 bases and J by 4 bases. The CDR3 covers 15 residues. CDR3 bases: TGTGCCTGGAGCCGGGGGAGACAGGGGGCTTACGAGCAGTACTTC. Residues: CAWSRGRQGAYEQYF.

A remark on this clone: Other DNA sequences from this sample encode an identical CDR3 as well. The chain joins TRBV3-1 (or the pseudogene TRBV3-2) to TRBJ1-1; D is undetermined. There are 12 residues in the CDR3. Looked up from germline, CDR1 is LGHDT and CDR2 is YNNKEL (reference sequence). The germline V and J ends were trimmed by 3 bases and 5 bases, with 7 bases remaining between them. The DNA for the CDR3 is TGTGCCAGCAGCCAGGGAGGAACTGAAGCTTTCTTT. Translation gives CASSQGGTEAFF.

The V gene is TRBV4-1, the J gene TRBJ1-6, with D perhaps TRBD1 (5 bases). Germline CDR1 and CDR2: MGHRA and YSYEKL. With 4 bases removed from V and 5 bases from J, the gap between germline ends came to 12 bases. The length of the CDR3 is 15 residues. CDR3 region: CASSLQGLNNSPLHF. The DNA for the CDR3 is TGCGCCAGCAGCCTTCAGGGTTTGAATAATTCACCCCTCCACTTT.

The chain employs TRBV11-2 and TRBJ2-1; the match to TRBD2 covers 12 bases. Germline CDR1 and CDR2: SGHAT and FQNNGV. The CDR3 is 15 amino acids. V lost 4 bases, J lost 6 bases, and 4 bases stayed unmatched. Here the CDR3 reads CASSSGLAGINEQFF. In DNA, the CDR3 is TGTGCCAGCAGCTCCGGACTAGCGGGAATCAATGAGCAGTTCTTC.

The genes are TRBV4-1 and TRBJ1-5, with D unresolved. The V end lost 0 bases, the J end lost 0 bases, and 9 bases lay between the germline ends. CDR3 size: 16 residues. Germline V gives CDR1 MGHRA, CDR2 YSYEKL. The CDR3 spells CASSQEAASSNQPQHF. The CDR3 DNA reads TGCGCCAGCAGCCAAGAGGCAGCTAGTAGCAATCAGCCCCAGCATTTT.

The chain is built from TRBV3-1 (or the pseudogene TRBV3-2) and TRBJ1-6; D unclear. Deletions cut 4 bases from V and 15 bases from J, with 19 bases between. CDR1 and CDR2 (germline): LGHDT, YNNKEL (reference sequence). There are 14 residues in the CDR3. The CDR3 sequence is CASSRNPRWPDLHF. CDR3 sequence (DNA): TGTGCCAGCAGCCGAAACCCGAGGTGGCCGGACCTCCACTTT.